The rows below give T cell receptor beta chains drawn from one sample of a study of T cell responses to AZD1222 COVID-19 vaccine. Profiled with immunoSEQ multiplex PCR; TCRdb holds only in-frame clones, not every one. The table shows 80,000 or so clones, with around 90% occurring only once. The sequenced sample was peripheral blood, obtained on day 0 of AZD1222 vaccination. The receptors shown here come from an adult in good health. CDR3s include the opening cysteine and the closing phenylalanine or tryptophan. Each record gives: J gene, D gene, V gene, clone size, CDR3 DNA, CDR3 protein. A D gene is named only where the DNA matches it firmly. Rows give clone size only sometimes, using once, few, many, or a class for an expanded clone.

>TRBJ2-7|-|TRBV14|-
TGTGCCAGCAGCCATGCCAGAGCCTACGAGCAGTACTTC
CASSHARAYEQYF
>TRBJ2-5|-|TRBV15|-
TGTGCCACCAGCAGAGATCTAAGGGAGACCCAGTACTTC
CATSRDLRETQYF
>TRBJ2-7|TRBD2|TRBV27|-
TGTGCCAGCAGTTTTGTAGCGGGAGGGCCCTACGAGCAGTACTTC
CASSFVAGGPYEQYF
>TRBJ1-1|-|TRBV6-2/TRBV6-3|-
TGTGCCAGCAGTTACGCCCCAAGGGCCGCGGAGGAAGCTTTCTTT
CASSYAPRAAEEAFF
>TRBJ2-7|-|TRBV4-3|few
TGCGCCAGCAGCCAAGGGTTTGGATACGAGCAGTACTTC
CASSQGFGYEQYF
>TRBJ2-5|-|TRBV10-3|-
TGTGCCATCAGTGAGTGGGAACAGGGACGGGAGACCCAGTACTTC
CAISEWEQGRETQYF
>TRBJ1-5|TRBD1|TRBV10-3|-
TGTGCCATCAGTGAAGTCGGGACAGGGGGCCAACAGCCCCAGCATTTT
CAISEVGTGGQQPQHF
>TRBJ2-1|TRBD2|TRBV5-1|-
TGCGCCAGCAGCAAGTCCGTACTAGCGGGAGGGCCTCAGGAGCAGTTCTTC
CASSKSVLAGGPQEQFF
>TRBJ2-2|-|TRBV18|-
TGTGCCAGCTCCCTATCGGGTTCCGGGGAGCTGTTTTTT
CASSLSGSGELFF
>TRBJ2-7|-|TRBV9|-
TGTGCCAGCAGCGCGGGGGTCGAGCAGTACTTC
CASSAGVEQYF
>TRBJ1-2|TRBD1|TRBV18|few
TGTGCCAGCTCCCCGGACAGGGCCCTCCGGGGACTCGGCTATGGCTACACCTTC
CASSPDRALRGLGYGYTF
>TRBJ2-7|-|TRBV29-1|-
TGCAGCGTTGATACAGGAGAAACCTACGAGCAGTACTTC
CSVDTGETYEQYF
>TRBJ2-1|TRBD1|TRBV5-1|-
TGCGCCAGCAGCCTAACACGGACAGGCACCTACAATGAGCAGTTCTTC
CASSLTRTGTYNEQFF
>TRBJ2-2|-|TRBV7-9|-
TGTGCCAGCAGCTTAGGGGGTACCACCGGGGAGCTGTTTTTT
CASSLGGTTGELFF
>TRBJ2-1|TRBD2|TRBV3-1/TRBV3-2|-
TGTGCCAGCAGCCCAACGGTCGGGACTAGCGGGTACAATGAGCAGTTCTTC
CASSPTVGTSGYNEQFF
>TRBJ2-6|-|TRBV20-1|-
TGCAGTGCTGGTGGTAGTCCCTCTGGGGCCAACGTCCTGACTTTC
CSAGGSPSGANVLTF
>TRBJ2-5|TRBD2|TRBV15|-
TGTGCCACCAGCAGAGGGGGACTAGCGGGAGGGGCCGGGGAGACCCAGTACTTC
CATSRGGLAGGAGETQYF
>TRBJ1-1|-|TRBV6-5|few
TGTGCCAGCAGTTCAAGCTTTGAAGCTTTCTTT
CASSSSFEAFF
>TRBJ1-3|-|TRBV3-1/TRBV3-2|-
TGTGCCAGCAGCTTTCTCACCGGCGGTGGAAACACCATATATTTT
CASSFLTGGGNTIYF
>TRBJ1-1|TRBD1|TRBV30|-
TGTGCCTGGAGTCCATCAGGACAGGGGGCGTTTGGGGACACTGAAGCTTTCTTT
CAWSPSGQGAFGDTEAFF
>TRBJ2-3|TRBD2|TRBV5-1|once
TGCGCCAGCAGCCTCAGGACTAGCGGGAGTTCTGATACGCAGTATTTT
CASSLRTSGSSDTQYF
>TRBJ1-1|-|TRBV6-5|-
TGTGCCAGCAGTTCACAGGGAGGAGCTGAAGCTTTCTTT
CASSSQGGAEAFF
>TRBJ1-1|-|TRBV19|-
TGTGCCAGTAGTGAACAGTTAAACACTGAAGCTTTCTTT
CASSEQLNTEAFF
>TRBJ2-5|TRBD2|TRBV6-6|-
TGTGCCAGCAGTGGGGGACTAGCGGGACCCGGGACCCAGTACTTC
CASSGGLAGPGTQYF
>TRBJ2-4|TRBD2|TRBV14|-
TGTGCCAGCAGCCAGAGGGCTACTAGCGGGAGCCTAAACATTCAGTACTTC
CASSQRATSGSLNIQYF
>TRBJ2-7|-|TRBV6-2/TRBV6-3|-
TGTGCCAGCAGTTACCCGGGACCCTCCTACGAGCAGTACTTC
CASSYPGPSYEQYF
>TRBJ2-2|-|TRBV7-8|-
TGTGCCAGCAGACAGAACAGGGCCAGAACAGTAGGCACCGGGGAGCTGTTTTTT
CASRQNRARTVGTGELFF
>TRBJ2-3|-|TRBV15|few
TGTGCCACCAGCAGAGATCCGACAGGAAGGTCCACAGATACGCAGTATTTT
CATSRDPTGRSTDTQYF
>TRBJ1-2|-|TRBV4-3|-
TGCGCCAGCAGCCAAGATTTGGGGTCCAGCTATGGCTACACCTTC
CASSQDLGSSYGYTF
>TRBJ1-5|TRBD1|TRBV12-3/TRBV12-4|-
TGTGCCAGCAGTGACAGGGGCAATCAGCCCCAGCATTTT
CASSDRGNQPQHF